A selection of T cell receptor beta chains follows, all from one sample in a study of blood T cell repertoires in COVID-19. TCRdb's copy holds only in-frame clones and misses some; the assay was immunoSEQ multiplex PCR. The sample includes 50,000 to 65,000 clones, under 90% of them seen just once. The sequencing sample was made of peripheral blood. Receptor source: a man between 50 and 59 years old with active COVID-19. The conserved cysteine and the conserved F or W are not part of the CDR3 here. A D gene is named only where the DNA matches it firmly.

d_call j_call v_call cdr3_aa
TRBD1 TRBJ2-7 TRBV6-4 ASSPGQGNEQY
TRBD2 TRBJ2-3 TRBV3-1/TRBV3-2 ASSGAGGTDTQY
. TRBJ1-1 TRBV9 ASSVGGWNTEAF
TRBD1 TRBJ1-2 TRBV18 ASSQNRDRANYGYT
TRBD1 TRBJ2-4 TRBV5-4 ASSSGQIAKNIQY
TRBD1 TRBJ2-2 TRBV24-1 ATRGQGRSGELF
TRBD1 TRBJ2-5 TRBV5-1 ASSYRTGGETQY
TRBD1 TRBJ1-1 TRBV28 ASSLPDRGQAF
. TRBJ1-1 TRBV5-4 ASSSALNTEAF
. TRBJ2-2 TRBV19 ASSIERGELF
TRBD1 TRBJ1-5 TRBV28 ASSFPGGFGNQPQH
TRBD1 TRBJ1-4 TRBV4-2 ASSQDLGGETNEKLF
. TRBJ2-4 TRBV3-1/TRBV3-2 ASSPTGYYAKNIQY
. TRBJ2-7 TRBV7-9 ASSLGQGVSSYEQY
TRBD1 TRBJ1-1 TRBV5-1 ASSHGTGNTEAF
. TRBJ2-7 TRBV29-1 SVDFRRDGEQY